Many counts were recorded for the clone carrying this T cell receptor (beta chain). The antigen is not known. Not enrolled were patients with uncontrolled infection, other autoimmune disease, pregnancy or lactation. The CDR3 has 14 residues. Trimming left V 2 bases short and J 2 bases short, with 9 bases between. The germline gives CDR1 DFQATT, CDR2 SNEGSKA (reference sequence). Amplified TCR beta CDR3 regions came from RNA transcripts. The TCR CDR3 was amplified in a first-round RT-PCR using the HTBI primer set. TCRdb redid the calling of the multiplex PCR reads with MiXCR, one entry per CDR3 protein. This table holds nearly 600,000 distinct CDR3 sequences, around 13% found once. The entry originates in a study of T cells in Graves' hyperthyroidism and ophthalmopathy. Study-level points and caveats: Most clonotypes expanded in the thyroid (above 0.001) were also present in blood.

The chain links TRBV20-1 to TRBJ2-2; TRBD1 is a possible D gene (5 bases). This clonotype was obtained from a woman aged 30 to 39 with Graves' hyperthyroidism that later progressed to Graves' ophthalmopathy. Material: blood. Here the CDR3 reads CSARIWTNTGELFF. The CDR3 coding sequence is TGCAGTGCTAGAATCTGGACAAACACCGGGGAGCTGTTTTTT.